Listed below are T cell receptor beta chains from one sample, sequenced in a study of blood T cell repertoires in COVID-19. Profiling relied on immunoSEQ multiplex PCR, and the TCRdb table lists in-frame clones only, not all of them. Here the sample spans roughly 310,000 clones, 88% being singletons. The material sequenced was peripheral blood. These receptors originate from a woman aged 50 to 65 with active or convalescent COVID-19. Both conserved end residues are part of each CDR3. Fields, in order: CDR3 protein, CDR3 DNA, D gene, J gene, clone size, V gene. The D gene is left open where the match is weak. Only some rows state a clone size, as once, few, many or a class for expanded clones.

CDR3aa: CASSPDRGNQPQHF; CDR3nt: TGCGCCAGCAGCCCGGACAGGGGAAATCAGCCCCAGCATTTT; d_gene: TRBD1; j_gene: TRBJ1-5; abundance: NA; v_gene: TRBV5-1
CDR3aa: CASSYLPGGDGYTF; CDR3nt: TGTGCCAGCAGTTACCTCCCAGGGGGCGATGGCTACACCTTC; d_gene: TRBD1; j_gene: TRBJ1-2; abundance: NA; v_gene: TRBV6-2/TRBV6-3
CDR3aa: CSAREVYEQYF; CDR3nt: TGCAGTGCTAGGGAGGTTTACGAGCAGTACTTC; d_gene: NA; j_gene: TRBJ2-7; abundance: NA; v_gene: TRBV20-1
CDR3aa: CASSLRGKETQYF; CDR3nt: TGTGCCAGCAGTTTACGCGGGAAAGAGACCCAGTACTTC; d_gene: NA; j_gene: TRBJ2-5; abundance: once; v_gene: TRBV27
CDR3aa: CASSPDRVTYGYTF; CDR3nt: TGTGCCAGCTCCCCAGACAGGGTGACCTATGGCTACACCTTC; d_gene: TRBD1; j_gene: TRBJ1-2; abundance: NA; v_gene: TRBV18
CDR3aa: CASSLAGQGYNEQFF; CDR3nt: TGTGCCAGCTCACTCGCGGGACAGGGGTACAATGAGCAGTTCTTC; d_gene: TRBD1; j_gene: TRBJ2-1; abundance: NA; v_gene: TRBV18
CDR3aa: CASSPGRGNTEAFF; CDR3nt: TGTGCCAGCTCACCAGGGAGAGGGAACACTGAAGCTTTCTTT; d_gene: NA; j_gene: TRBJ1-1; abundance: NA; v_gene: TRBV18
CDR3aa: CTSSQDRNSGSMIEGHYEQYF; CDR3nt: TGCACCAGCAGCCAAGATCGGAATAGCGGGAGTATGATAGAGGGGCACTACGAGCAGTACTTC; d_gene: NA; j_gene: TRBJ2-7; abundance: NA; v_gene: TRBV1
CDR3aa: CASSVGQGAMNEQFF; CDR3nt: TGTGCCAGCAGCGTAGGACAGGGGGCGATGAATGAGCAGTTCTTC; d_gene: TRBD1; j_gene: TRBJ2-1; abundance: NA; v_gene: TRBV9
CDR3aa: CASSNKGRGINSPLHF; CDR3nt: TGTGCCAGTAGTAACAAGGGAAGGGGGATTAATTCACCCCTCCACTTT; d_gene: NA; j_gene: TRBJ1-6; abundance: NA; v_gene: TRBV19
CDR3aa: CASSVDLGASYEQYF; CDR3nt: TGTGCCAGCAGCGTAGACCTGGGGGCCTCCTACGAGCAGTACTTC; d_gene: NA; j_gene: TRBJ2-7; abundance: NA; v_gene: TRBV9
CDR3aa: CASSSPGVRTENNEQFF; CDR3nt: TGTGCCAGCAGCTCCCCGGGGGTTCGGACGGAAAACAATGAGCAGTTCTTC; d_gene: NA; j_gene: TRBJ2-1; abundance: NA; v_gene: TRBV11-3
CDR3aa: CASSMGQRTTNEKLFF; CDR3nt: TGCGCCAGCAGCATGGGACAGCGTACAACTAATGAAAAACTGTTTTTT; d_gene: TRBD1; j_gene: TRBJ1-4; abundance: NA; v_gene: TRBV5-1
CDR3aa: CASSLILAGSGEQFF; CDR3nt: TGTGCCAGCAGCTTAATCTTAGCGGGTTCAGGAGAGCAGTTCTTC; d_gene: TRBD2; j_gene: TRBJ2-1; abundance: NA; v_gene: TRBV7-6
CDR3aa: CASSSGTGGSAGYTF; CDR3nt: TGTGCCAGCAGCTCCGGGACAGGGGGATCAGCTGGCTACACCTTC; d_gene: TRBD1; j_gene: TRBJ1-2; abundance: NA; v_gene: TRBV5-6
CDR3aa: CASSVEPGVNTEAFF; CDR3nt: TGTGCCAGCAGCGTAGAACCAGGGGTGAACACTGAAGCTTTCTTT; d_gene: NA; j_gene: TRBJ1-1; abundance: NA; v_gene: TRBV9
CDR3aa: CASSQDSAGGSGNTIYF; CDR3nt: TGCGCCAGCAGCCAAGATTCCGCCGGGGGTTCTGGAAACACCATATATTTT; d_gene: NA; j_gene: TRBJ1-3; abundance: NA; v_gene: TRBV4-3